This TCR beta chain was captured in a study of patients and donors after allogeneic stem cell transplantation. From the RT-PCR reads, TCRdb called clonotypes with MiXCR, one entry per CDR3 protein. Of about 89,000 distinct CDR3 sequences in the sample, roughly 43% were seen once. The table lists this clonotype with many counts. Per the germline V gene, CDR1 is SGHTA and CDR2 is FQGTGA. The CDR3 covers 14 residues. Trimming removed 3 bases from V and 5 bases from J, with 11 bases in between. The sequence was obtained from a human donor who was either an allogeneic HSCT recipient or a stem cell or donor lymphocyte infusion donor (not recorded which). It is not recorded whose cells these are; they may come from a transplant donor. Sequencing used blood, either unsorted or a sorted T cell fraction (not recorded which). The rearrangement joins TRBV7-3 to TRBJ1-5, with a tentative D call TRBD1 (5 bases). The CDR3 DNA is TGTGCCAGCAGCTTGACAGTCCAAGATCAGCCCCAGCATTTT. Translating gives CASSLTVQDQPQHF.